These T cell receptor beta chains were read from a single sample in a study of early T cells in non-severe SARS-CoV-2 infection. TCRdb fed the 5' RACE reads into MiXCR, producing one record per CDR3 protein. The data show tens of thousands of distinct CDR3 sequences, around 15% seen once. The material sequenced was whole blood. The source of these receptors is an adult who was a healthcare worker with PCR-confirmed SARS-CoV-2 infection or an uninfected control (not recorded which). Both conserved end residues are part of each CDR3. D genes are given only for firm matches. Expanded clones are given a class, and other clones once, few, many or no size at all.

D gene,J gene,clone size,V gene,CDR3 DNA,CDR3 protein
TRBD2,TRBJ2-3,many,TRBV10-3,TGTGCCATCAGTGAGTTAGCGGGCAGCACAGATACGCAGTATTTT,CAISELAGSTDTQYF
-,TRBJ1-6,many,TRBV28,TGTGCCAGCAGTTTACCCAGGGGTGGTTCTAATTCACCCCTCCACTTT,CASSLPRGGSNSPLHF
-,TRBJ2-3,-,TRBV10-3,TGTGCCATCAGACGACAGACTAGCACAGATACGCAGTATTTT,CAIRRQTSTDTQYF
-,TRBJ1-3,many,TRBV9,TGTGCCAGCGCGACGGCCAGCTCTGGAAACACCATATATTTT,CASATASSGNTIYF
-,TRBJ1-1,few,TRBV7-9,TGTGCCAGCAGCTTACGACGAGGAATTGACACTGAAGCTTTCTTT,CASSLRRGIDTEAFF
-,TRBJ1-2,few,TRBV15,TGTGCCACCAGCAGAGGCCCATTAGGTGGCTACACCTTC,CATSRGPLGGYTF
TRBD1,TRBJ1-1,many,TRBV5-6,TGTGCCAGCAGCTACAGGGGGCCGATCCCCCCTGAAGCTTTCTTT,CASSYRGPIPPEAFF
-,TRBJ2-1,many,TRBV2,TGTGCCAGCAGTGAAGGAGCCTACAATGAGCAGTTCTTC,CASSEGAYNEQFF
TRBD1,TRBJ1-4,-,TRBV7-9,TGTGCCAGCAGCCTTACAGGGGGCGCAGCGGAAAAACTGTTTTTT,CASSLTGGAAEKLFF
-,TRBJ1-6,-,TRBV27,TGTGCCAGCAGTTTGGTCAGCCGTAATTCACCCCTCCACTTT,CASSLVSRNSPLHF
TRBD1,TRBJ2-7,few,TRBV29-1,TGCAGCGTTGCTCCGGGACAGTCCTACGAGCAGTACTTC,CSVAPGQSYEQYF
-,TRBJ1-4,-,TRBV20-1,TGCAGTGCTCCGCCCTACAGTCCCCTGGGGGAAAAACTGTTTTTT,CSAPPYSPLGEKLFF
-,TRBJ2-3,few,TRBV5-4,TGTGCCAGCAGGGCTGAACTTCTTGGCACAGATACGCAGTATTTT,CASRAELLGTDTQYF
TRBD2,TRBJ2-1,few,TRBV27,TGTGCCAGCAGCTACGGCGGCGGGGGGGCCACCTACAATGAGCAGTTCTTC,CASSYGGGGATYNEQFF
TRBD1,TRBJ1-2,-,TRBV10-3,TGTGCCATCAGTGACAGGGGGCATGGCTACACCTTC,CAISDRGHGYTF
-,TRBJ2-7,-,TRBV29-1,TGCAGCGTTGATCGGCGTAGCTCCTACGAGCAGTACTTC,CSVDRRSSYEQYF
TRBD1,TRBJ1-2,-,TRBV7-8,TGTGCCAGCAGCCAAAATGGACAGGGAGGAGTCTATGGCTACACCTTC,CASSQNGQGGVYGYTF
TRBD2,TRBJ2-7,many,TRBV7-9,TGTGCCAGCAGCCTACGGACTAGCGGGAGCTCCTACGAGCAGTACTTC,CASSLRTSGSSYEQYF
TRBD2,TRBJ2-3,few,TRBV9,TGTGCCAGCAGCACATCAGCGGGGGAGACAGATACGCAGTATTTT,CASSTSAGETDTQYF